This T cell receptor beta chain was sequenced for a study of response to subunit inactivated influenza vaccine. The V gene end was trimmed by 0 bases and the J gene end by 12 bases; junction bases not matched to a gene: 8. In germline, CDR1 is LGHNA, CDR2 YNFKEQ. The CDR3 has 15 residues. TCRdb ran MiXCR on the RT-PCR reads and lists one entry per CDR3 protein. This sample yields just over 300,000 distinct CDR3 sequences, of which 20% to 25% are seen a single time; approximately 10% belongs to the top ten. Findings and limits, study-wide: It was suggested by the authors that few new T cells are recruited by each seasonal influenza vaccination.

In this sample, this clonotype turned up a few times. What it binds is not known. This clonotype was obtained from a man aged 45 to 70 who received an inactivated influenza vaccine. The chain links TRBV4-2 to TRBJ1-4, with 9 bases that match TRBD1. The sequencing used PBMCs from blood, collected around 22 months after vaccination. The CDR3 DNA reads as TGTGCCAGCAGCCAAGACCGACAGGGGGGGGAGGAACTGTTTTTT. This encodes CASSQDRQGGEELFF.